A single sample is the source of the 12 T cell receptor beta chains below, sequenced in a study of PD-1 blockade in classical Hodgkin lymphoma. The data were produced by immunoSEQ multiplex PCR, yet TCRdb's version contains in-frame clones alone and is incomplete. The table lists some 46,000 clones, roughly 75% of them singletons. All patients relapsed after autologous stem cell transplantation, and brentuximab vedotin exposure varied. Sequencing was performed on peripheral blood mononuclear cells (PBMCs), taken before the second cycle of nivolumab. Receptors originate from a human donor with classical Hodgkin lymphoma.

This clone was recorded once. The J gene is TRBJ2-7, the V gene TRBV14; the D is unclear. V gave up 3 bases and J gave up 6 bases, with 21 bases separating them. CDR3 length: 16 residues. Germline V gene data show CDR1 as SGHDN and CDR2 as FVKESK. This chain's CDR3 is CASSHFITGRFGEQYF. The DNA for the CDR3 is TGTGCCAGCAGCCATTTTATCACGGGCAGATTCGGCGAGCAGTACTTC.

The J gene is TRBJ2-6, the V gene TRBV28; no definite D call. The CDR3 loop spans 15 amino acids. The V gene's germline CDR1 is MDHEN and CDR2 SYDVKM. V was cut by 6 bases and J by 0 bases, with 9 bases left in between. The CDR3 protein is CASSLRYSGANVLTF. For the CDR3, the DNA is TGTGCCAGCAGCCTTCGGTACTCTGGGGCCAACGTCCTGACTTTC.

The chain is built from TRBV5-1 and TRBJ2-3; 11 nucleotides agree with TRBD2. The CDR3 is 16 residues long. V gave up 1 base and J gave up 4 bases; unmatched junction bases: 5. Germline lookup yields CDR1 SGHRS and CDR2 YFSETQ. Here the CDR3 reads CASSLWVAGGPDTQYF. CDR3 DNA: TGCGCCAGCAGCTTGTGGGTAGCGGGAGGGCCAGATACGCAGTATTTT.

This chain joins TRBV30 and TRBJ1-6, with D unresolved. The germline V gene encodes CDR1 GTSNPN and CDR2 SVGIG (reference sequence). The CDR3 spans 14 residues. The V end was cut by 1 base, the J end by 6 bases, with 10 bases between. In DNA form, the CDR3 reads TGTGCCTGGAGTGCCGGGATCCTTAATTCACCCCTCCACTTT. It encodes CAWSAGILNSPLHF.

The genes are TRBV19 and TRBJ2-1, with TRBD2 matching over 8 bases. This CDR3 has 15 residues. Per germline, CDR1 LNHDA and CDR2 SQIVND (reference sequence). V was clipped by 5 bases and J by 9 bases; unmatched bases: 12. The CDR3: CASSSPPGGGGEQFF. The CDR3 DNA reads as TGTGCCAGTAGTTCACCTCCGGGGGGGGGCGGTGAGCAGTTCTTC.

The chain is built from TRBV5-4 and TRBJ1-1; D uncertain. This CDR3 has 14 residues. Germline CDR1 is SGHNT and CDR2 is YYREEE (reference sequence). V was clipped by 0 bases and J by 1 base, with 7 bases between them. The CDR3 is CASSLGFGNTEAFF. DNA for the CDR3: TGTGCCAGCAGCTTGGGTTTCGGGAACACTGAAGCTTTCTTT. The full variable domain, rest sourced from reference TRBV5-4 and TRBJ1-1, is ETGVTQSPTHLIKTRGQQVTLRCSSQSGHNTVSWYQQALGQGPQFIFQYYREEENGRGNFPPRFSGLQFPNYSSELNVNALELDDSALYLCASSLGFGNTEAFFGQGTRLTVV.

This chain links TRBV5-1 with TRBJ2-5, with D possibly being TRBD1 or TRBD2 (5 bases each). V was trimmed by 4 bases and J by 4 bases, leaving 11 bases between them. The CDR3 is 13 amino acids. The germline V gene encodes CDR1 SGHRS and CDR2 YFSETQ. CDR3 bases: TGCGCCAGCAGCCCCCGGGGCCCAGAGACCCAGTACTTC. It is translated as CASSPRGPETQYF.

This clone was found once. V and J are TRBV30 and TRBJ2-4, with 9 bases matching TRBD1. The junction had 12 bases not matched to a gene; V was cut back by 0 bases and J by 3 bases. Looked up from germline, CDR1 is GTSNPN and CDR2 is SVGIG (reference sequence). The CDR3 is 18 residues long. For the CDR3, the DNA is TGTGCCTGGAGTGTAGAGGGGGACAGGGTTTGGGACAAAAACATTCAGTACTTC. Protein sequence: CAWSVEGDRVWDKNIQYF.

The rearrangement joins TRBV5-1 to TRBJ1-4; TRBD1 might be the D (5 bases). The CDR3 extends over 15 amino acids. Germline V gene lookup returns CDR1 SGHRS and CDR2 YFSETQ. The ends were cut back, 5 bases at V and 2 bases at J, with 13 bases in the middle. The CDR3 DNA reads as TGCGCCAGCAGACGGGAGACAGCCACTAATGAAAAACTGTTTTTT. It yields the protein CASRRETATNEKLFF.

This clone was counted a few times. This rearrangement joins TRBV5-1 to TRBJ2-7, with D possibly TRBD1 on 6 matching bases. The germline gives CDR1 SGHRS, CDR2 YFSETQ. With 0 bases removed from V and 2 bases from J, the gap between germline ends came to 12 bases. The CDR3 contains 15 residues. The CDR3, as DNA: TGCGCCAGCAGCTTGGCTGGGGGCTCAGCCTACGAGCAGTACTTC. It specifies CASSLAGGSAYEQYF. Complete variable domain (other parts from reference TRBV5-1 and TRBJ2-7): KAGVTQTPRYLIKTRGQQVTLSCSPISGHRSVSWYQQTPGQGLQFLFEYFSETQRNKGNFPGRFSGRQFSNSRSEMNVSTLELGDSALYLCASSLAGGSAYEQYFGPGTRLTVT.

The chain combines TRBV20-1 with TRBJ2-1; maybe TRBD2 (5 bases). The V gene lost 3 bases and the J gene lost 10 bases, with 10 bases spanning the gap. The germline gives CDR1 DFQATT, CDR2 SNEGSKA (reference sequence). CDR3 length: 11 residues. The CDR3 nucleotides read TGCAGTGCTAGTGGACTTGCCGAGCAGTTCTTC. As protein: CSASGLAEQFF.

This chain uses TRBV7-9 with TRBJ1-4; D perhaps matches TRBD1 (6 bases). Germline V gene lookup returns CDR1 SEHNR and CDR2 FQNEAQ (reference sequence). This CDR3 comprises 16 residues. V was shortened by 2 bases and J by 4 bases, with 14 bases between the two germline ends. The CDR3 coding sequence is TGTGCCAGCAGCTTACGGGGGGCAAGCGGTAATGAAAAACTGTTTTTT. It specifies CASSLRGASGNEKLFF.